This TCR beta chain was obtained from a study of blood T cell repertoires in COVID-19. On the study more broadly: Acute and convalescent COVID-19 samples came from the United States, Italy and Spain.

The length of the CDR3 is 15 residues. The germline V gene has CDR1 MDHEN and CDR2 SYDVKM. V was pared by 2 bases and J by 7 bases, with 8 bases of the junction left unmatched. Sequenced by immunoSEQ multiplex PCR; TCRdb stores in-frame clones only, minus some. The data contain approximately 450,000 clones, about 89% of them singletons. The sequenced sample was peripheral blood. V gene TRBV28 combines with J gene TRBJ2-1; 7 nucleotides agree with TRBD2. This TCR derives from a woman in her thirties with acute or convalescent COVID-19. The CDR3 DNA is TGTGCCAGCAGTTTAGGGGGGGGAAGGTCAAATGAGCAGTTCTTC. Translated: CASSLGGGRSNEQFF.